This is a list of T cell receptor beta chains from one sample in a study of blood T cell repertoires in COVID-19. Sequencing used immunoSEQ multiplex PCR; TCRdb keeps in-frame clones, though not all of them. The sample yields about 59,000 clones, 81% seen once. Material for sequencing was peripheral blood. Receptor source: an elderly woman with active or convalescent COVID-19. Both conserved end residues are part of each CDR3. Fields, in order: J gene, V gene, D gene, clone size, CDR3 DNA, CDR3 protein. D genes are given only for firm matches. Rows may omit the clone size; those that give it use once, few, many or a size class.

TRBJ1-1,TRBV19,-,-,TGTGCCAGTAACCCTGGGGGGACTGAAGCTTTCTTT,CASNPGGTEAFF
TRBJ2-5,TRBV3-1/TRBV3-2,TRBD2,few,TGTGCCAGCAGCCAAGATCGACTAGCGGGGGGAGAGACCCAGTACTTC,CASSQDRLAGGETQYF
TRBJ2-3,TRBV29-1,-,-,TGCAGCGTTGCACAGGGCGGCACAGATACGCAGTATTTT,CSVAQGGTDTQYF
TRBJ2-5,TRBV18,TRBD1,-,TGTGCCAGCTCACCACTGGGACAGCAAGAGACCCAGTACTTC,CASSPLGQQETQYF
TRBJ2-1,TRBV27,-,-,TGTGCCAGCAGCCCGACAGTGCCCAATGAGCAGTTCTTC,CASSPTVPNEQFF
TRBJ1-1,TRBV3-1/TRBV3-2,-,few,TGTGCCAGCAGCCAAACACAGGGAGTCACTGAAGCTTTCTTT,CASSQTQGVTEAFF
TRBJ2-2,TRBV19,TRBD1,-,TGTGCCAGTAGTCCTGAGGGACAGGTGACGAACACCGGGGAGCTGTTTTTT,CASSPEGQVTNTGELFF
TRBJ1-2,TRBV28,-,once,TGTGCCAGCAGCCCTTACCCCGGGACTTATGGCTACACCTTC,CASSPYPGTYGYTF
TRBJ2-7,TRBV6-5,-,few,TGTGCCAGCAGAGGAACAGGTCTTTTGCAGTACTTC,CASRGTGLLQYF
TRBJ2-2,TRBV24-1,-,-,TGTGCCACCAGTGATTTCGGCGGGACAGCCCCAACCGGGGAGCTGTTTTTT,CATSDFGGTAPTGELFF
TRBJ1-5,TRBV6-5,-,many,TGTGCCAGCAACCCCGGGGAAGGGCCCCAGCCCCAGCATTTT,CASNPGEGPQPQHF
TRBJ1-5,TRBV12-3/TRBV12-4,-,few,TGTGCCAGCAGTCCCTCGAGTAATCAGCCCCAGCATTTT,CASSPSSNQPQHF
TRBJ2-3,TRBV23-1,-,-,TGCGCCAGCAGTCATGGGGGGTCGGTGACAGATACGCAGTATTTT,CASSHGGSVTDTQYF
TRBJ2-3,TRBV5-6,TRBD2,-,TGTGCCAGCAGCTTGGGGTTAGCGGGGGGGCCGCTTTTGGATACGCAGTATTTT,CASSLGLAGGPLLDTQYF
TRBJ2-3,TRBV10-3,TRBD1,-,TGTGCCATCAGTGGGGCGGGCAGGGGGCGAACAGATACGCAGTATTTT,CAISGAGRGRTDTQYF
TRBJ2-1,TRBV2,TRBD2,-,TGTGCCAGCAGCGGGACTAGGGCTTACAATGAGCAGTTCTTC,CASSGTRAYNEQFF
TRBJ2-5,TRBV4-2,TRBD1,-,TGTGCCAGCAGCCGGGACAGGGGGCGATTAGAGACCCAGTACTTC,CASSRDRGRLETQYF
TRBJ1-5,TRBV6-5,TRBD1,once,TGTGCCAGCGCGGGACAGGGGGCTCAGCCCCAGCATTTT,CASAGQGAQPQHF
TRBJ2-3,TRBV7-8,-,-,TGTGCCAGCAGCCCCCAGGGATCTTCTAGCACAGATACGCAGTATTTT,CASSPQGSSSTDTQYF
TRBJ2-3,TRBV5-1,TRBD1,-,TGCGCCACCTCAGTGGTCACAGGGGGCGGGTCAGATACGCAGTATTTT,CATSVVTGGGSDTQYF
TRBJ2-5,TRBV14,TRBD2,-,TGTGCCAGCAGTGGCGGGGGGCCAGAGACCCAGTACTTC,CASSGGGPETQYF
TRBJ2-7,TRBV2,-,once,TGTGCCAGCAGTGAATTCACAGGCCCTTCCGAGCAGTACTTC,CASSEFTGPSEQYF
TRBJ1-6,TRBV5-1,TRBD1,-,TGCGCCAGCAGCTCGTCCCCGGGGGACAGTGGGAGTTCACCCCTCCACTTT,CASSSSPGDSGSSPLHF
TRBJ2-7,TRBV5-1,TRBD1,-,TGCGCCAGCAGTTCCGGGACAGGGTCTTACGAGCAGTACTTC,CASSSGTGSYEQYF
TRBJ1-1,TRBV6-5,-,once,TGTGCCAGCAGATCAGCTGGAACGAGGGAAGCTTTCTTT,CASRSAGTREAFF
TRBJ1-1,TRBV4-1,-,-,TGCGCCAGCAGCCAAGAGAACACTCGCGGCACTGAAGCTTTCTTT,CASSQENTRGTEAFF
TRBJ1-1,TRBV6-2/TRBV6-3,TRBD1,-,TGTGCCAGCAGTTACTTCAGGGGGACTGAAGCTTTCTTT,CASSYFRGTEAFF
TRBJ1-2,TRBV5-6,-,-,TGTGCCAGCAGCCCGGGGGTCGTAGGCGTGACCGGCTACACCTTC,CASSPGVVGVTGYTF
TRBJ1-4,TRBV27,TRBD1,-,TGTGCCAGCAGTTGGGGGACAGGGCAGCTGTTTTTT,CASSWGTGQLFF
TRBJ2-1,TRBV5-6,TRBD2,-,TGTGCCAGCAAAAACGGACTAGCGGGGGGGCGCGAGCAGTTCTTC,CASKNGLAGGREQFF
TRBJ1-1,TRBV6-1,TRBD1,-,TGTGCCAGCAGTGACAAGACAGGGAAGAGGACTGAAGCTTTCTTT,CASSDKTGKRTEAFF
TRBJ1-1,TRBV25-1,-,-,TGTGCCAGCAGGACAGGAGGGAACACTGAAGCTTTCTTT,CASRTGGNTEAFF
TRBJ1-1,TRBV6-1,-,-,TGTGCCAGCAGTGAACAGTGGTCGACTGAAGCTTTCTTT,CASSEQWSTEAFF
TRBJ2-3,TRBV4-2,TRBD2,-,TGTGCCAGCAGCCGAGAGACAGCGGGGGGCTCCCCCCGCACAGATACGCAGTATTTT,CASSRETAGGSPRTDTQYF
TRBJ1-2,TRBV3-1/TRBV3-2,TRBD1,-,TGTGCCAGCAGCCAAGCCGACAGGGGAGGAGGCTACACCTTC,CASSQADRGGGYTF
TRBJ2-1,TRBV25-1,-,-,TGTGCCAGCAGTACTCCAGGGCCCCGATACAATGAGCAGTTCTTC,CASSTPGPRYNEQFF